This TCR beta chain is drawn from a study of neurological immune-mediated disorders. This clonotype was seen a handful of times. Its target is unknown. Findings and caveats of the study: When repertoires were grouped phylogenetically, those of 18 of 34 multiple sclerosis patients fell into one related-CDR3 cluster, a possible signature.

With 10-nucleotide random UMIs, 5'RACE was used to make the cDNA. One entry per CDR3 protein results from TCRdb running MiXCR on the 5' RACE reads. The sample lists tens of thousands of distinct CDR3 sequences, approximately 5.2% occurring once. This CDR3 comprises 12 residues. CDR1 and CDR2 (germline): SEHNR, FQNEAQ (reference sequence). V gave up 5 bases and J gave up 6 bases, with 9 bases separating them. Unsorted libraries were generated from 2 million PBMCs held at -80 degrees C. The sample consisted of PBMCs. This TCR was recovered from a young man with multiple sclerosis. This chain joins TRBV7-9 and TRBJ2-3; possibly TRBD1 for D (5 bases). This CDR3 is CASSQKGDTQYF. As DNA, the CDR3 is TGTGCCAGCAGCCAAAAGGGGGATACGCAGTATTTT.